The clone carrying this TCR beta chain was observed at least ten times. Per the germline V gene, CDR1 is DFQATT and CDR2 is SNEGSKA (reference sequence). This CDR3 spans 10 amino acids. Trimming left V 5 bases short and J 7 bases short, with 9 bases between. The sequenced template was RNA, covering the TCR beta CDR3 region. RT-PCR with HTBI primers came first, then second-round multiplex PCR. Each CDR3 protein gets one entry after TCRdb re-called the multiplex PCR reads with MiXCR. The data contain just over 600,000 distinct CDR3 sequences, about 24% of them singletons. This sample stems from a study of Graves' ophthalmopathy and Graves' hyperthyroidism.

The chain employs TRBV20-1 and TRBJ2-7; TRBD1 is a possible D gene (6 bases). The sequenced sample consisted of peripheral blood. The sequence came from a woman between 18 and 30 years old with stable Graves' hyperthyroidism. Some clones in this sample may be carry-over from other donors' samples. The CDR3 loop reads CSAHREEQYF. In DNA form, the CDR3 reads TGCAGTGCTCACAGGGAGGAGCAGTACTTC.